This passage covers 4 T cell receptor beta chains from one sample sequenced in a study of control samples from healthy donors and cancer patients. This table comes from immunoSEQ multiplex PCR, and its TCRdb copy is limited to in-frame clones, with some not included. The table has 55,000 to 70,000 clones, around 87% seen once; the top ten hold around 6%. Sample: PBMCs. Every receptor here comes from a man in his 60s with colorectal cancer.

The chain has TRBV3-1 (or the pseudogene TRBV3-2) and TRBJ2-3; TRBD2 might be the D (5 bases). This CDR3 has 17 residues. The germline V and J ends were trimmed by 0 bases and 0 bases, with 13 bases remaining between them. The germline V gene has CDR1 LGHDT and CDR2 YNNKEL (reference sequence). The CDR3 nucleotides are TGTGCCAGCAGCCAAGATTTAACTAGAGCAAGCACAGATACGCAGTATTTT. Residues: CASSQDLTRASTDTQYF.

CDR3 sequence: CASSSERGGLTYNEQFF. The CDR3 region has the DNA TGTGCCAGCAGTTCCGAGAGGGGGGGCCTAACCTACAATGAGCAGTTCTTC. The chain is built from TRBV11-2 and TRBJ2-1; TRBD2 is a possible D gene (7 bases). This CDR3 spans 17 amino acids. CDR1 is SGHAT and CDR2 is FQNNGV in the germline V gene. V lost 6 bases to trimming and J lost 2 bases, with 20 bases between them.

This chain joins TRBV30 and TRBJ2-2; 7 nucleotides match TRBD1. Germline CDR1 GTSNPN, CDR2 SVGIG (reference sequence). V lost 7 bases and J lost 1; bases outside the gene matches: 9. CDR3 length: 15 amino acids. CDR3 bases: TGTGCCTACTATCCGGGACAGTTGAACACCGGGGAGCTGTTTTTT. It specifies CAYYPGQLNTGELFF.

The CDR3 spells CASRYKSLGQNTEAFF. The CDR3 bases are TGTGCCAGCAGATACAAATCTCTAGGGCAGAACACTGAAGCTTTCTTT. This chain joins TRBV6-5 and TRBJ1-1; D is uncertain. From germline, CDR1 is MNHEY and CDR2 SVGAGI. V lost 6 bases and J lost 1, with 18 bases in between. This CDR3 region has 16 residues.